Shown below are 14 T cell receptor beta chains from a single sample sequenced in a study of cytomegalovirus exposure and HLA in healthy donors. The PCR had 60 Vbeta and 13 Jbeta primers. Method: immunoSEQ multiplex PCR; TCRdb's copy keeps in-frame clones and lacks some. Of 140,000 to 150,000 clones in the sample, nearly 10% were seen once. Sequencing used PBMCs. The receptors come from a man between 50 and 59 years old in good health and CMV-seronegative.

The V gene is TRBV6-1, the J gene TRBJ2-7; perhaps TRBD1 as D (6 bases). Germline V lookup: CDR1 MNHNS, CDR2 SASEGT. V was pared by 6 bases and J by 7 bases, with 16 bases between. The CDR3 runs 13 residues. The CDR3 DNA reads TGTGCCAGCAGCGCGACAGGCCCTACGGAGCAGTACTTC. It is translated as CASSATGPTEQYF.

This clone was detected a few times. Its ends do not fully match the called genes, so a read error is possible. This chain's CDR3 is CASSLGIVPSEKLFF. In DNA, the CDR3 is TGTGCCAGCAGTTTAGGCATAGTCCCTAGTGAAAAACTGTTTTTT. The genes are TRBV7-9 and TRBJ1-4; D is ambiguous. This CDR3 comprises 15 residues. Germline CDR1 reads SEHNR; CDR2 reads FQNEAQ (reference sequence). The full variable domain, its missing parts supplied by reference TRBV7-9 and TRBJ1-4, is DTGVSQNPRHKITKRGQNVTFRCDPISEHNRLYWYRQTLGQGPEFLTYFQNEAQLEKSRLLSDRFSAERPKGSFSTLEIQRTEQGDSAMYLCASSLGIVPSEKLFFGSGTQLSVL.

The V gene is TRBV19, the J gene TRBJ2-1, with 7 bases fitting TRBD2. This CDR3 is 16 amino acids long. Germline lookup yields CDR1 LNHDA and CDR2 SQIVND (reference sequence). V gave up 6 bases and J gave up 6 bases; unmatched junction bases: 14. The CDR3 region is CASSKAGGGLFNEQFF. CDR3 in DNA: TGTGCCAGTAGCAAGGCTGGGGGGGGTCTTTTCAATGAGCAGTTCTTC.

A remark on this clone: One end of the junction fails to match germline, which may point to a read error. This sample includes further DNA sequences coding for the same CDR3. This sequence joins TRBV7-2 and TRBJ2-7, with 7 bases matching TRBD1. Per the germline V gene, CDR1 is SGHTA and CDR2 is FQGNSA. This CDR3 comprises 15 residues. DNA of the CDR3: TGTGCCAGCAGCCAAAGGGGGCAGGGATTCTACGAGCAGTACTTT. Its protein product is CASSQRGQGFYEQYF.

This chain uses TRBV6-1 with TRBJ1-1; D not resolved. V lost 3 bases and J lost 4, with 15 bases in between. Per germline, CDR1 MNHNS and CDR2 SASEGT. This CDR3 is 15 amino acids long. For the CDR3, the DNA is TGTGCCAGCAGTGACTTCGGGAGGGCAGGCACTGAAGCTTTCTTT. Translation: CASSDFGRAGTEAFF.

This clone was seen more than once but under ten times. This rearrangement joins TRBV19 to TRBJ2-5; D is possibly TRBD1 (6 bases). V was clipped by 5 bases and J by 5 bases, with 15 bases between them. Germline V gene lookup returns CDR1 LNHDA and CDR2 SQIVND (reference sequence). The CDR3 contains 14 residues. CDR3: CASSGPRQGETQYF. Here the CDR3 DNA reads TGTGCCAGTAGTGGGCCCCGCCAGGGGGAGACCCAGTACTTC.

The V call is TRBV29-1, the J call TRBJ2-7, with 9 bases aligning to TRBD2. In germline, CDR1 is SQVTM, CDR2 ANQGSEA. This CDR3 region has 14 residues. With V trimmed by 1 base and J by 5 bases, 6 bases remained unmatched. The CDR3 loop reads CSVEARGRADEQYF. The CDR3 bases are TGCAGCGTTGAAGCTCGCGGGAGGGCCGACGAGCAGTACTTC.

CDR3 residues: CASSFYPGRDTEAFF. The CDR3 DNA reads TGTGCCAGCAGTTTCTACCCAGGGAGGGACACTGAAGCTTTCTTT. The chain recombines TRBV27 with TRBJ1-1; perhaps TRBD1 as D (5 bases). The CDR3 has 15 residues. Per germline, CDR1 MNHEY and CDR2 SMNVEV (reference sequence). With 3 bases removed from V and 3 bases from J, the gap between germline ends came to 14 bases.

The chain uses TRBV7-8 and TRBJ1-5; D gene unclear. Germline lookup yields CDR1 SGHVS and CDR2 FQNEAQ. Trimming shortened V by 0 bases and J by 10 bases, and 10 bases separated the two germline ends. This CDR3 has 13 residues. CDR3 in DNA: TGTGCCAGCAGCTTAGCGGAGTTGCGCCCCCAGCATTTT. It encodes CASSLAELRPQHF.

The chain joins TRBV30 to TRBJ1-4; 7 nucleotides line up with TRBD1. The CDR3 contains 14 residues. Germline CDR1 reads GTSNPN; CDR2 reads SVGIG (reference sequence). V lost 4 bases and J lost 2; bases outside the gene matches: 4. The CDR3 nucleotides are TGTGCCTGGACTCCGGGACAGACTAATGAAAAACTGTTTTTT. The encoded protein is CAWTPGQTNEKLFF.

The chain carries TRBV19 and TRBJ1-4; TRBD1 matches at 9 bases. CDR1 and CDR2 (germline): LNHDA, SQIVND (reference sequence). The trim removed 8 bases at V and 5 bases at J, leaving 6 bases unmatched. The CDR3 runs to 14 residues. The CDR3 bases are TGTGCCAGTCTCCGGACAGGGGTAAATGAAAAACTGTTTTTT. Encoded protein: CASLRTGVNEKLFF. The entire variable domain, with the rest obtained from reference TRBV19 and TRBJ1-4, is as follows: DGGITQSPKYLFRKEGQNVTLSCEQNLNHDAMYWYRQDPGQGLRLIYYSQIVNDFQKGDIAEGYSVSREKKESFPLTVTSAQKNPTAFYLCASLRTGVNEKLFFGSGTQLSVL.

There are a few counts of this clone. The rearrangement uses TRBV28 and TRBJ1-1; D is perhaps TRBD1 (5 bases). Trimming pared 4 bases from V and 0 bases from J, leaving 18 bases between. CDR3 length: 17 amino acids. Germline CDR1 reads MDHEN; CDR2 reads SYDVKM. The CDR3 reads CASSSPLTANLNTEAFF. The DNA of the CDR3 is TGTGCCAGCAGTTCCCCATTGACAGCGAACCTGAACACTGAAGCTTTCTTT.

The chain employs TRBV6-1 and TRBJ2-3; D call uncertain. Looked up from germline, CDR1 is MNHNS and CDR2 is SASEGT. With 3 bases removed from V and 6 bases from J, the gap between germline ends came to 13 bases. This CDR3 spans 14 amino acids. The CDR3 protein is CASSDPLSGDTQYF. The CDR3 DNA is TGTGCCAGCAGTGACCCACTATCCGGCGATACGCAGTATTTT.

This clone occurred a few times. The V gene is TRBV6-6, the J gene TRBJ2-7; 9 nucleotides align to TRBD1. Germline V gives CDR1 MNHNY, CDR2 SVGAGI (reference sequence). The CDR3 length is 13 residues. The V segment lost 2 bases and the J segment 6 bases; nucleotides outside the gene matches: 2. CDR3 DNA: TGTGCCAGCAGTTACCTGGACAGGGGCGAGCAGTACTTC. It codes for CASSYLDRGEQYF.